This TCR beta chain stems from a study of a mutant IDH1 vaccine in newly diagnosed glioma. The data were produced by immunoSEQ multiplex PCR, yet TCRdb's version contains in-frame clones alone and is incomplete. The repertoire holds 70,000 to 100,000 clones, with around 90% as singletons. Time point noted: week 5, during vaccination. Doses consisted of 300 ug of mutant IDH1 20-mer peptide each, paired with topical imiquimod. The germline V gene has CDR1 MNHEY and CDR2 SVGAGI. There are 14 residues in the CDR3. The germline V and J ends were trimmed by 6 bases and 3 bases, with 15 bases remaining between them. About this clone: The antigen remains unidentified.

The chain employs TRBV6-5 and TRBJ2-7, with D tentatively TRBD1 (5 bases). Specimen: PBMCs, collected from a glioma patient whose treatment included an IDH1 peptide vaccine. The sequence came from a woman between 50 and 59 years old with glioma. The CDR3 sequence: CASSTRQGYYEQYF. The CDR3 nucleotides read TGTGCCAGCAGCACGCGGCAGGGTTACTACGAGCAGTACTTC.